Following are 7 T cell receptor beta chains from one sample sequenced in a study of shared clonotypes between healthy human individuals. TCRdb keeps only in-frame clones here, not all; method: immunoSEQ multiplex PCR. The sample has hundreds of thousands of clones, 90% to 97% seen once. Sequencing was done on a sample of naive CD4+ T cells sorted from blood. Subset in this sample: CD45RA+ positively selected. The source is a woman aged 25-40 years in good health.

This clone was recorded once. This rearrangement joins TRBV11-2 to TRBJ2-7; D ambiguous. Germline V gene lookup returns CDR1 SGHAT and CDR2 FQNNGV. Trimming took 5 bases from V and 0 from J, leaving 2 bases between them. This CDR3 comprises 11 residues. The CDR3, as DNA: TGTGCCAGCAGCCGCTCCTACGAGCAGTACTTC. Its protein is CASSRSYEQYF.

J is TRBJ2-7 and V is TRBV5-1, with D tentatively TRBD2 (5 bases). With 5 bases removed from V and 6 bases from J, the gap between germline ends came to 15 bases. Germline CDR1 SGHRS, CDR2 YFSETQ. This CDR3 comprises 13 residues. The CDR3 protein is CASRVGPEGEQYF. The CDR3 nucleotides are TGCGCCAGCAGGGTAGGACCCGAGGGCGAGCAGTACTTC.

The genes are TRBV18 and TRBJ2-6, with D tentatively TRBD1 or TRBD2 (5 bases each). V dropped 0 bases and J dropped 0 bases, with 9 bases sitting between them. The CDR3 sequence is 17 residues long. Per germline, CDR1 KGHSH and CDR2 LQKENI. CDR3 in DNA: TGTGCCAGCTCACCACCTAACGGGGCCTCTGGGGCCAACGTCCTGACTTTC. This sequence encodes CASSPPNGASGANVLTF.

This chain connects TRBV7-2 to TRBJ1-1; D remains unclear. V was shortened by 2 bases and J by 0 bases, with 4 bases between the two germline ends. The CDR3 runs to 13 residues. From germline, CDR1 is SGHTA and CDR2 FQGNSA. The CDR3 DNA sequence: TGTGCCAGCAGCTTACCCATGAACACTGAAGCTTTCTTT. Translation gives CASSLPMNTEAFF.

Turning to this clone: The sample contains more than one DNA sequence encoding this CDR3. V gene TRBV11-2 combines with J gene TRBJ1-3, with D unresolved. This CDR3 comprises 15 residues. Trimming removed 2 bases at V and 0 bases at J, with 8 bases between. Germline assignment: CDR1 SGHAT and CDR2 FQNNGV. The DNA of the CDR3 is TGTGCCAGCAGCTTATTGACCGGCTCTGGAAACACCATATATTTT. Translated, it gives CASSLLTGSGNTIYF.

This chain joins TRBV28 and TRBJ2-7; D call uncertain. CDR1 MDHEN and CDR2 SYDVKM come from the germline V gene. The length of the CDR3 is 12 residues. The V gene lost 2 bases and the J gene lost 3 bases, with 5 bases spanning the gap. The CDR3 bases are TGTGCCAGCAGTTTAGTCCACTACGAGCAGTACTTC. Translating gives CASSLVHYEQYF.

The CDR3 DNA sequence: TGTGCCAGCAGCCCTGGACTAGCCGGAGATACGCAGTATTTT. The encoded protein is CASSPGLAGDTQYF. V is TRBV28 and J is TRBJ2-3; the match to TRBD2 covers 8 bases. The germline V gene encodes CDR1 MDHEN and CDR2 SYDVKM. The CDR3 covers 14 residues. Unmatched junction bases numbered 7, after V lost 6 bases and J lost 5 bases.